This TCR beta chain was identified during a study of CD8 T cells in Susac syndrome. Turning to the study itself: Patients with Susac syndrome, at blood draw, were therapy-naive, on corticosteroids, or on intravenous immunoglobulin alone.

Comments on this clonotype: Its antigen remains unknown.

RNA was extracted with the RNeasy kit, and a quantity of 0.5 to 1 ug was reverse transcribed using random hexamers. A multiplex approach, immunoSEQ multiplex PCR, amplified TCR beta CDR3 across 54 Vbeta and 13 Jbeta. TCRdb independently ran MiXCR on the immunoSEQ multiplex PCR reads; one entry per CDR3 protein. The sample has fewer than 95,000 distinct CDR3 sequences, approximately 96% seen once. The V and J ends lost 3 bases and 3 bases respectively, with 2 bases between them. Germline CDR1 and CDR2: SGHTA and FQGNSA. CDR3 length equals 11 residues. Whole-study findings and limits: As the study acknowledged, the number of individuals in its TCR sequencing and HLA analysis was relatively small.

The sequence derives from a human donor with Susac syndrome. The rearrangement joins TRBV7-2 to TRBJ2-5, with D uncertain. Sequencing input: CD8+ T cells from PBMCs. Here the CDR3 reads CASSFKETQYF. The CDR3 nucleotides are TGTGCCAGCAGCTTCAAAGAGACCCAGTACTTC.